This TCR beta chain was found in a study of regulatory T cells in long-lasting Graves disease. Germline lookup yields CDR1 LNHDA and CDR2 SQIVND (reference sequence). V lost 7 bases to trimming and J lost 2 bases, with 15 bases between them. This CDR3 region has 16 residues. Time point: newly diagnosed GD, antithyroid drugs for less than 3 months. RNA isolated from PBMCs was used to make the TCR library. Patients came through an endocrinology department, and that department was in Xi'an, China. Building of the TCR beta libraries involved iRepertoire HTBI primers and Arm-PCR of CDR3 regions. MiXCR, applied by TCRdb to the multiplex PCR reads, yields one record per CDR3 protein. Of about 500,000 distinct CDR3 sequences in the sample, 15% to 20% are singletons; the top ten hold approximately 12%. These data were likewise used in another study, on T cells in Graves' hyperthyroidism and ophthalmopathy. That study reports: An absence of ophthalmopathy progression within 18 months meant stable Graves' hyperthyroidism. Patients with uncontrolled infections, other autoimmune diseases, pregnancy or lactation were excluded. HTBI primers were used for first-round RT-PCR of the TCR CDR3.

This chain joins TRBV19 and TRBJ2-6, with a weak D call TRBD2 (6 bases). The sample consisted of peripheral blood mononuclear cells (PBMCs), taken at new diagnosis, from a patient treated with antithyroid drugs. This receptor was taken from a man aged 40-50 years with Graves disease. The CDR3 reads CASMKGGGAGANVLTF. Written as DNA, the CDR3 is TGTGCCAGTATGAAGGGAGGAGGGGCTGGGGCCAACGTCCTGACTTTC.